The 11 T cell receptor beta chains below were found in one sample sequenced in a study of cytomegalovirus exposure and HLA in healthy donors. The PCR made use of 60 Vbeta and 13 Jbeta primers. Sequenced by immunoSEQ multiplex PCR; TCRdb stores in-frame clones only, minus some. Here the sample spans more than 95,000 clones, roughly 80% being singletons. Sequencing was done on a sample of PBMCs. The receptor source for this set is a man aged 18 to 30 in good health and CMV-seropositive.

The genes are TRBV5-1 and TRBJ1-1, with TRBD1 matching 7 bases. Germline loops: CDR1 SGHRS, CDR2 YFSETQ. The CDR3 totals 14 residues. V dropped 4 bases and J dropped 3; count of bases not matched to a gene: 6. The CDR3 nucleotides read TGCGCCAGCAGCGCCCAGGGGGTGGACACTGAAGCTTTCTTT. It specifies CASSAQGVDTEAFF.

The rearrangement joins TRBV4-2 to TRBJ1-4; D ambiguous. CDR3 length: 16 amino acids. V was pared by 1 base and J by 4 bases, with 13 bases between. Per germline, CDR1 LGHNA and CDR2 YNFKEQ. This chain's CDR3 is CASSQVGGQHNEKLFF. In DNA, the CDR3 is TGTGCCAGCAGCCAAGTGGGTGGGCAGCATAATGAAAAACTGTTTTTT.

The chain is built from TRBV2 and TRBJ2-7; D unresolved. The CDR3 consists of 14 residues. Germline V gives CDR1 SNHLY, CDR2 FYNNEI. The V and J ends lost 3 bases and 1 base respectively, with 10 bases between them. The CDR3 bases are TGTGCCAGCAGTGAGGTCCGTCAGTCCTACGAGCAGTACTTC. Protein product: CASSEVRQSYEQYF.

The V gene is TRBV5-1, the J gene TRBJ1-1, with D uncertain. Between the trimmed V and J ends, which lost 4 bases and 2 bases, there was a span of 9 bases. The germline V gene encodes CDR1 SGHRS and CDR2 YFSETQ. This CDR3 has 13 amino acids. CDR3: CASSLNLNTEAFF. CDR3 bases: TGCGCCAGCAGCCTAAACCTCAACACTGAAGCTTTCTTT.

The chain links TRBV21-1 to TRBJ1-2; TRBD1 was called by the table and not checked on the DNA. TRBV21-1 is listed as a pseudogene. The CDR3 loop spans 15 amino acids. The CDR3 sequence: CASSQKTGMKLGYTF. The CDR3 bases are TGTGCCAGCAGCCAAAAGACAGGGATGAAGCTTGGCTACACCTTC.

The chain is built from TRBV9 and TRBJ1-2, with D possibly matching TRBD1 (5 bases). The CDR3 runs 15 residues. V lost 0 bases to trimming and J lost 5 bases, with 14 bases between them. The germline V gene has CDR1 SGDLS and CDR2 YYNGEE. CDR3 region: CASSVGPDRQYGYTF. The DNA for the CDR3 is TGTGCCAGCAGCGTAGGACCCGACAGACAATATGGCTACACCTTC.

This clone has only one observation. The chain combines TRBV5-1 with TRBJ1-4; 7 nucleotides match TRBD1. Germline V gives CDR1 SGHRS, CDR2 YFSETQ. CDR3 size: 15 residues. Trimming removed 4 bases from V and 7 bases from J; junction bases left unmatched: 10. CDR3 sequence: CASSQTTGATEKLFF. The CDR3 DNA reads TGCGCCAGCAGCCAAACTACAGGGGCGACTGAAAAACTGTTTTTT.

The chain employs TRBV7-5 and TRBJ2-1; the table's D call TRBD2 went unverified against the DNA. TRBV7-5 is a known pseudogene. CDR3 length: 15 residues. CDR3 in amino acids: CARSAPLTSGKEQFF. CDR3 nucleotide sequence: TGTGCCAGAAGCGCACCCCTGACTAGCGGGAAAGAGCAGTTCTTC.

This chain joins TRBV19 and TRBJ1-5; 12 nucleotides agree with TRBD1. This CDR3 spans 13 amino acids. In germline, CDR1 is LNHDA, CDR2 SQIVND (reference sequence). The V gene end was trimmed by 6 bases and the J gene end by 12 bases; junction bases not matched to a gene: 6. The CDR3 here is CASSGTGGRVQHF. CDR3 nucleotides: TGTGCCAGTAGCGGGACAGGGGGCAGGGTCCAGCATTTT.

The V gene is TRBV11-3, the J gene TRBJ2-7; D unclear. This CDR3 contains 14 residues. The germline V and J ends were trimmed by 5 bases and 0 bases, with 11 bases remaining between them. Per germline, CDR1 SGHNT and CDR2 YENEEA. The CDR3 protein is CASSPDTTSYEQYF. The CDR3 coding sequence is TGTGCCAGCAGCCCCGACACCACCTCCTACGAGCAGTACTTC.

This chain joins TRBV13 and TRBJ1-1; the D gene is possibly TRBD1 (5 bases). Germline loops: CDR1 PRHDT, CDR2 FYEKMQ (reference sequence). The CDR3 length is 16 residues. Trimming pared 5 bases from V and 1 base from J, leaving 17 bases between. This CDR3 reads CASSQSLQGRNTEAFF. Here the CDR3 DNA reads TGTGCCAGCAGCCAATCACTCCAGGGAAGGAACACTGAAGCTTTCTTT.